Presented here are 3 T cell receptor beta chains from one specimen sequenced in a study of Tregs in tolerant kidney transplant recipients. Profiling relied on immunoSEQ multiplex PCR, and the TCRdb table lists in-frame clones only, not all of them. The sample yields around 78,000 clones, more than 85% seen once. The sequences come from Tregs from blood, collected before the transplant. Receptor source: a human donor who received a combined kidney and bone marrow transplant.

This clone has just one count. This chain uses TRBV5-1 with TRBJ1-2; D unclear. Trimming shortened V by 0 bases and J by 6 bases, and 9 bases separated the two germline ends. The CDR3 sequence is 13 residues long. The germline CDR1 and CDR2 sequences are SGHRS and YFSETQ. CDR3 nucleotides: TGCGCCAGCAGCTTGGGGCAGTTCGATGGCTACACCTTC. Protein product: CASSLGQFDGYTF.

The chain recombines TRBV7-8 with TRBJ2-3, with TRBD2 identical over 8 bases. J gave up 5 bases and V 1 base, and 5 bases lay outside the gene matches. CDR3 size: 15 residues. Germline values: CDR1 SGHVS, CDR2 FQNEAQ. CDR3 nucleotide sequence: TGTGCCAGCAGCTTAGGGAGCGGGAGTGTAGATACGCAGTATTTT. Amino acids: CASSLGSGSVDTQYF.

J is TRBJ2-3 and V is TRBV5-1; maybe TRBD2 (7 bases). The V and J ends lost 5 bases and 2 bases respectively, with 12 bases between them. From germline, CDR1 is SGHRS and CDR2 YFSETQ. CDR3 size: 14 residues. The CDR3 DNA sequence: TGCGCCAGCAGTGGGGGGGCCACCACAGATACGCAGTATTTT. Its protein product is CASSGGATTDTQYF.